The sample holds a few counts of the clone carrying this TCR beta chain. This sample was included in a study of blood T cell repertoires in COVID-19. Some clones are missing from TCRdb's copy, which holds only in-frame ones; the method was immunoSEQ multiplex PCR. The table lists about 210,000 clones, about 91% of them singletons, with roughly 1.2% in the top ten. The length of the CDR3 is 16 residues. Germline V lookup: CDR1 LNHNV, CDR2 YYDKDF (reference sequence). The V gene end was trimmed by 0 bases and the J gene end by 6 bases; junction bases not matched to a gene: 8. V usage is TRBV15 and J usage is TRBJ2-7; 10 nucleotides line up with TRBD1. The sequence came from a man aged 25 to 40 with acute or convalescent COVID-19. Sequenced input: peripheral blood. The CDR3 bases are TGTGCCACCAGCAGAGAACGCCCGGGACAGGGGTTCGAGCAGTACTTC. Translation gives CATSRERPGQGFEQYF.